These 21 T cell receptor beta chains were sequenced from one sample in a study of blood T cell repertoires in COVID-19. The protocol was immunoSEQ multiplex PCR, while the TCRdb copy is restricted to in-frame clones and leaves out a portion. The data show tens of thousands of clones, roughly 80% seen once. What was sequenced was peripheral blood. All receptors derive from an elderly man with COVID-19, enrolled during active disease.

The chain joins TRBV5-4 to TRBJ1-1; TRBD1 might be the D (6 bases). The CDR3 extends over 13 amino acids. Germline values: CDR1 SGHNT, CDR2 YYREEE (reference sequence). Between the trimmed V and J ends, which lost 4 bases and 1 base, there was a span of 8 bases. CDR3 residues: CASSPQGNTEAFF. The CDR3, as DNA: TGTGCCAGCAGCCCACAGGGGAACACTGAAGCTTTCTTT.

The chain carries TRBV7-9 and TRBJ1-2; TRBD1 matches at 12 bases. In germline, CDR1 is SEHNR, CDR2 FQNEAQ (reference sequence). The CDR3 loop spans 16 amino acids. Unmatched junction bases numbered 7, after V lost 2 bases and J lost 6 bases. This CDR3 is CASSLRRDRGHDGYTF. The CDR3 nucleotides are TGTGCCAGCAGCTTAAGGAGGGACAGGGGGCACGATGGCTACACCTTC.

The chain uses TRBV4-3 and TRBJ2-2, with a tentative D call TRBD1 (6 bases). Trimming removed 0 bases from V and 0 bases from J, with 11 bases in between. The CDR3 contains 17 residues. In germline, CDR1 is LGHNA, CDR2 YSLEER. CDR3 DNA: TGCGCCAGCAGCCAAGATCGGACAGCGGCGAACACCGGGGAGCTGTTTTTT. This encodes CASSQDRTAANTGELFF.

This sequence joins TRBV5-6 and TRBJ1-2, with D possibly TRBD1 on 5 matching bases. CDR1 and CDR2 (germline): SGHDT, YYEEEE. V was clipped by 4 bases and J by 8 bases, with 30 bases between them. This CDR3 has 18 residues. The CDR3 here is CASSPTRQGMAGSTGYTF. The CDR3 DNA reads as TGTGCCAGCAGCCCCACCCGGCAGGGCATGGCTGGCTCAACCGGCTACACCTTC. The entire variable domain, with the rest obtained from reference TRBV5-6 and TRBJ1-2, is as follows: DAGVTQSPTHLIKTRGQQVTLRCSPKSGHDTVSWYQQALGQGPQFIFQYYEEEERQRGNFPDRFSGHQFPNYSSELNVNALLLGDSALYLCASSPTRQGMAGSTGYTFGSGTRLTVV.

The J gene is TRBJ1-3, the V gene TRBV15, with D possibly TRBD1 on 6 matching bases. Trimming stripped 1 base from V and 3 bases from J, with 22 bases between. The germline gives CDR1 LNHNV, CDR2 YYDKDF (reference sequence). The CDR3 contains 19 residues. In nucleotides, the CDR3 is TGTGCCACCAGCAGAGCCCCACTTAACAGGGCATTACTTGGAAACACCATATATTTT. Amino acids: CATSRAPLNRALLGNTIYF. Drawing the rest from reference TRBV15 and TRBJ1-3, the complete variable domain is DAMVIQNPRYQVTQFGKPVTLSCSQTLNHNVMYWYQQKSSQAPKLLFHYYDKDFNNEADTPDNFQSRRPNTSFCFLDIRSPGLGDTAMYLCATSRAPLNRALLGNTIYFGEGSWLTVV.

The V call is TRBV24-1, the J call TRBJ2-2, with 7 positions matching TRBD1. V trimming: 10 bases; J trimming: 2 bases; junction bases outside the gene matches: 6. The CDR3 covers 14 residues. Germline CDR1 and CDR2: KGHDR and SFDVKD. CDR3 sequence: CATRGQINTGELFF. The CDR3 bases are TGTGCCACACGGGGACAGATCAACACCGGGGAGCTGTTTTTT.

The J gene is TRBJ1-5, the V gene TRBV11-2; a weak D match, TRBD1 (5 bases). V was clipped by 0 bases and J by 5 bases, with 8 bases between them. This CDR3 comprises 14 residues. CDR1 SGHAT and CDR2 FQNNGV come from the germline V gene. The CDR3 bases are TGTGCCAGCAGCTTAGATGGGGGGGATCAGCCCCAGCATTTT. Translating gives CASSLDGGDQPQHF.

The CDR3 region is CASSYGQGDTGELFF. CDR3 nucleotide sequence: TGTGCCAGCAGTTACGGCCAGGGGGACACCGGGGAGCTGTTTTTT. The V and J genes are TRBV6-2 or TRBV6-3 and TRBJ2-2; TRBD1 agrees at 7 bases. The germline gives CDR1 MNHEY, CDR2 SVGEGT. Trimming took 2 bases from V and 3 from J; bases not matched to a gene: 3. The CDR3 spans 15 residues.

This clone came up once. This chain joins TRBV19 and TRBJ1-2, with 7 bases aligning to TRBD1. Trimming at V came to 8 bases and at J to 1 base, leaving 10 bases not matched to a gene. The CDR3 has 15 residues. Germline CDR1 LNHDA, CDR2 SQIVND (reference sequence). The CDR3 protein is CASVVSGTDNYGYTF. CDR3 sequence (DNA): TGTGCCAGTGTAGTCTCTGGGACAGATAACTATGGCTACACCTTC.

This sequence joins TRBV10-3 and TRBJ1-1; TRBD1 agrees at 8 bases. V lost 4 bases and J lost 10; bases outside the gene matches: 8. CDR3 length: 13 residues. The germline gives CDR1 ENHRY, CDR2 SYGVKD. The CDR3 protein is CAISGGDRMVAFF. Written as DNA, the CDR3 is TGTGCCATCAGTGGGGGGGACAGGATGGTAGCTTTCTTT.

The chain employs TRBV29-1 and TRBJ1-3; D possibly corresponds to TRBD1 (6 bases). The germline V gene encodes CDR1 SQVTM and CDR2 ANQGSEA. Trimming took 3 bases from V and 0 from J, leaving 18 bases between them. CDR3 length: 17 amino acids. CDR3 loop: CSVDGPYRDLSGNTIYF. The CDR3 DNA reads TGCAGCGTTGACGGACCGTACAGGGACCTCTCTGGAAACACCATATATTTT.

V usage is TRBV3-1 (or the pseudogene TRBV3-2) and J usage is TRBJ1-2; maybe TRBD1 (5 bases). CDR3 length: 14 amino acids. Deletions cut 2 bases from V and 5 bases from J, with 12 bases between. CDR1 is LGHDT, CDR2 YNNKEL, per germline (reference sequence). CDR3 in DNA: TGTGCCAGCAGCCAATTACGGGGACTTTATGGCTACACCTTC. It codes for CASSQLRGLYGYTF.

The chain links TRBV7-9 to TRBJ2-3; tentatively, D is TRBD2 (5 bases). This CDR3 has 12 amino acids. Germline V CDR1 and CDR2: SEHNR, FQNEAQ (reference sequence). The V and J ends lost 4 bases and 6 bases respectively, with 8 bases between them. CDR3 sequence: CASSSGVDTQYF. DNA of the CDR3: TGTGCCAGCAGCTCCGGGGTGGATACGCAGTATTTT.

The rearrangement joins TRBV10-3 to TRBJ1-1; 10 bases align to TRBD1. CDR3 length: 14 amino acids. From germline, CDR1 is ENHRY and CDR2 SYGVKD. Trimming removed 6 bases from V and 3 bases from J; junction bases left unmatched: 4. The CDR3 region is CAISPGTGDTEAFF. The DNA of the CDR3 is TGTGCCATCAGCCCCGGGACAGGGGACACTGAAGCTTTCTTT.

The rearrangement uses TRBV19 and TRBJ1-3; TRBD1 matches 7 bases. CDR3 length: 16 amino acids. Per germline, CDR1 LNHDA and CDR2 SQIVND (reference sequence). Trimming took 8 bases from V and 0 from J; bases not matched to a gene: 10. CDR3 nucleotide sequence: TGTGCCAGTGGAGCTCAGGGGGACCACTCTGGAAACACCATATATTTT. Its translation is CASGAQGDHSGNTIYF.

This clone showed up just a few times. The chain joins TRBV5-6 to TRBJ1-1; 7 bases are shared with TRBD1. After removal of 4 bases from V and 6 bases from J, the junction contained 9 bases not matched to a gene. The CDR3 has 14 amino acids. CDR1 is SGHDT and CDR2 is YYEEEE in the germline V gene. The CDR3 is CASSPTGVTAEAFF. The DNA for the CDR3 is TGTGCCAGCAGCCCAACAGGGGTGACGGCTGAAGCTTTCTTT.

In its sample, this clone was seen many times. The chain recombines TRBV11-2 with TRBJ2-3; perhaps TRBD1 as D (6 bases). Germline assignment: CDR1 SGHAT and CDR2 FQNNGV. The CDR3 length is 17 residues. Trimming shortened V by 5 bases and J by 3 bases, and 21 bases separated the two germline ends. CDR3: CASSPVVGTSETDTQYF. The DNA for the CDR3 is TGTGCCAGCAGCCCCGTCGTAGGGACATCTGAAACAGATACGCAGTATTTT. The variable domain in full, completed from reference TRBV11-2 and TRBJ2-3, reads EAGVAQSPRYKIIEKRQSVAFWCNPISGHATLYWYQQILGQGPKLLIQFQNNGVVDDSQLPKDRFSAERLKGVDSTLKIQPAKLEDSAVYLCASSPVVGTSETDTQYFGPGTRLTVL.

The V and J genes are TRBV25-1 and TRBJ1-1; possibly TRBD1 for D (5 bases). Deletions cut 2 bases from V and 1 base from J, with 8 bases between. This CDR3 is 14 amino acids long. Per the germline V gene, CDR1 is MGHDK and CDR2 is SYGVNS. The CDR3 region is CASSETGRNTEAFF. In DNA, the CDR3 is TGTGCCAGCAGTGAAACAGGCAGGAACACTGAAGCTTTCTTT.

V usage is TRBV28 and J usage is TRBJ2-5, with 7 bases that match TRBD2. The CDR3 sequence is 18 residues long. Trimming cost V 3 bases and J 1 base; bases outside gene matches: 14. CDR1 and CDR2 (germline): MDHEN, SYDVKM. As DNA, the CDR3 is TGTGCCAGCAGTTTCAGTGGGGGACTATCTTACCCCCAAGAGACCCAGTACTTC. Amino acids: CASSFSGGLSYPQETQYF. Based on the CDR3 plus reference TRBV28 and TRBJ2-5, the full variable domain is DVKVTQSSRYLVKRTGEKVFLECVQDMDHENMFWYRQDPGLGLRLIYFSYDVKMKEKGDIPEGYSVSREKKERFSLILESASTNQTSMYLCASSFSGGLSYPQETQYFGPGTRLLVL.

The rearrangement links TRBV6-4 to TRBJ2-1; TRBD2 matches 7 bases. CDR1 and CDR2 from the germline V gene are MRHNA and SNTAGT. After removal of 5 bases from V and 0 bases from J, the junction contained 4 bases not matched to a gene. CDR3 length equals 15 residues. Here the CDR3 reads CASSKRESSYNEQFF. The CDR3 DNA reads TGTGCCAGCAGTAAGCGGGAAAGCTCCTACAATGAGCAGTTCTTC.

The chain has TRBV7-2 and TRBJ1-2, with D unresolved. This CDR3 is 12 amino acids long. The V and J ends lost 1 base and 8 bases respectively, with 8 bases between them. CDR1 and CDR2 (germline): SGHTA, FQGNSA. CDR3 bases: TGTGCCAGCAGCTTAGACAGCGGGGGCTACACCTTC. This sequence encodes CASSLDSGGYTF. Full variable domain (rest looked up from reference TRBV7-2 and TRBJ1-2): GAGVSQSPSNKVTEKGKDVELRCDPISGHTALYWYRQSLGQGLEFLIYFQGNSAPDKSGLPSDRFSAERTGGSVSTLTIQRTQQEDSAVYLCASSLDSGGYTFGSGTRLTVV.